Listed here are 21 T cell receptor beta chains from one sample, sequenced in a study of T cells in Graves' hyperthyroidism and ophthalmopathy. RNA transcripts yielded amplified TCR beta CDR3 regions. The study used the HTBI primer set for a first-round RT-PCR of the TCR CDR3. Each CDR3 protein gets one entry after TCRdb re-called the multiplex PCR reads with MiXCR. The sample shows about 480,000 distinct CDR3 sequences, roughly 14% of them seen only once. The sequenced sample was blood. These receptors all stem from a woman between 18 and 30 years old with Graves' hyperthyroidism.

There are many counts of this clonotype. The CDR3 loop reads CASSPGPVQNEQFF. The DNA for the CDR3 is TGTGCCAGCAGCCCGGGACCGGTACAGAATGAGCAGTTCTTC. The V gene is TRBV11-2, the J gene TRBJ2-1; D might be TRBD1 or TRBD2, each matching 5 bases. Germline lookup yields CDR1 SGHAT and CDR2 FQNNGV. V was clipped by 5 bases and J by 7 bases, with 15 bases between them. CDR3 length equals 14 residues.

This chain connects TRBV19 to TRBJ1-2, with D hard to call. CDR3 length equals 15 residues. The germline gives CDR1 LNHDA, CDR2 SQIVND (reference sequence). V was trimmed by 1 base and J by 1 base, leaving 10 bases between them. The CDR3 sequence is CASSIVPEINYGYTF. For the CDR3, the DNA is TGTGCCAGTAGTATAGTCCCAGAGATTAACTATGGCTACACCTTC.

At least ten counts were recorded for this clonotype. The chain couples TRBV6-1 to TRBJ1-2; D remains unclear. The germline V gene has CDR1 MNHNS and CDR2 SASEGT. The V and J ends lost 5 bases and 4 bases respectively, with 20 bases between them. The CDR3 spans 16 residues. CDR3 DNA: TGTGCCAGCAGTCCATATGAACCGACCCAAATCTATGGCTACACCTTC. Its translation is CASSPYEPTQIYGYTF.

CDR3 in DNA: TGTGCCAGTAGTATAGAGGGGGCAGCCCGAGGTGACTATGGCTACACCTTC. Its translation is CASSIEGAARGDYGYTF. This sequence joins TRBV19 and TRBJ1-2; possibly TRBD1 for D (6 bases). The CDR3 has 17 residues. Trimming shortened V by 0 bases and J by 3 bases, and 17 bases separated the two germline ends. Germline CDR1 and CDR2: LNHDA and SQIVND (reference sequence).

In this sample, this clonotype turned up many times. Written as DNA, the CDR3 is TGTGCCAGCAGCTGGGACCGGGGGGCGCGGACTGAAGCTTTCTTT. Encoded protein: CASSWDRGARTEAFF. The rearrangement links TRBV5-4 to TRBJ1-1, with D maybe TRBD1 (6 bases). CDR1 SGHNT and CDR2 YYREEE come from the germline V gene (reference sequence). The CDR3 is 15 amino acids. Trimming pared 3 bases from V and 5 bases from J, leaving 17 bases between.

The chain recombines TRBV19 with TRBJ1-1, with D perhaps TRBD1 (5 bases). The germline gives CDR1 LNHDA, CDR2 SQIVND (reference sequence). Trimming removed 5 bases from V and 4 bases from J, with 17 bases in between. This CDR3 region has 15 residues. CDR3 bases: TGTGCCAGTAGTTTAGGAGGGAGAGGGGTCACTGAAGCTTTCTTT. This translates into CASSLGGRGVTEAFF.

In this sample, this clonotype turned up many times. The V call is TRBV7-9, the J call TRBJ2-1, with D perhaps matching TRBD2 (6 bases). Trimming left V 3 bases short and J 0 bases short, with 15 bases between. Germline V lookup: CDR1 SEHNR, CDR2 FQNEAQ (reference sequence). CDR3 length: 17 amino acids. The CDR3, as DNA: TGTGCCAGCAGCTTGACTGGGGGGAGGAGCTCCTACAATGAGCAGTTCTTC. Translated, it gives CASSLTGGRSSYNEQFF.

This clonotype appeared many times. The CDR3: CASRGPGESTEAFF. The DNA of the CDR3 is TGTGCCAGCAGGGGACCAGGGGAATCCACTGAAGCTTTCTTT. The rearrangement joins TRBV3-1 to TRBJ1-1; D possibly corresponds to TRBD1 (6 bases). The CDR3 is made up of 14 amino acids. CDR1 is LGHDT and CDR2 is YNNKEL in the germline V gene (reference sequence). Between the trimmed V and J ends, which lost 6 bases and 4 bases, there was a span of 15 bases.

The CDR3 nucleotides are TGTGCCAGCAGTTTAGGTCCCGGGCCCTCACCCCTCCACTTT. It is translated as CASSLGPGPSPLHF. The rearrangement uses TRBV27 and TRBJ1-6; D unclear. The germline V gene has CDR1 MNHEY and CDR2 SMNVEV (reference sequence). The V end was cut by 2 bases, the J end by 10 bases, with 12 bases between. The CDR3 consists of 14 residues.

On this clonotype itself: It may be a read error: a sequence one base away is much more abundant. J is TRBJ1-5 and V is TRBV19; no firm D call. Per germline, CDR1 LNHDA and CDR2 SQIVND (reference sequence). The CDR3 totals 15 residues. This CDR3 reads CANSTPRTGGKPQHF. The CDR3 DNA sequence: TGTGCCAATAGTACTCCGAGGACCGGAGGCAAGCCCCAGCATTTT. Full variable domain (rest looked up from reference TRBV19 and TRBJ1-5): DGGITQSPKYLFRKEGQNVTLSCEQNLNHDAMYWYRQDPGQGLRLIYYSQIVNDFQKGDIAEGYSVSREKKESFPLTVTSAQKNPTAFYLCANSTPRTGGKPQHFGDGTRLSIL.

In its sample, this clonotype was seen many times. CDR3 in amino acids: CATSDQLAGFREQFF. As DNA, the CDR3 is TGTGCCACCAGTGATCAGCTAGCGGGGTTCCGGGAGCAGTTCTTC. This chain uses TRBV24-1 with TRBJ2-1; 9 bases fit TRBD2. The CDR3 contains 15 residues. Trimming took 3 bases from V and 10 from J; bases not matched to a gene: 9. Per the germline V gene, CDR1 is KGHDR and CDR2 is SFDVKD.

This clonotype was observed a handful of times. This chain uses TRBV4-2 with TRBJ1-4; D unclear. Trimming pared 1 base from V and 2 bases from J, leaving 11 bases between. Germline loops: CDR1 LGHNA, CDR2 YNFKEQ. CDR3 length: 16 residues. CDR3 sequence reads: CASSQVEGSTNEKLFF. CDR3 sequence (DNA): TGTGCCAGCAGCCAAGTTGAAGGATCCACTAATGAAAAACTGTTTTTT.

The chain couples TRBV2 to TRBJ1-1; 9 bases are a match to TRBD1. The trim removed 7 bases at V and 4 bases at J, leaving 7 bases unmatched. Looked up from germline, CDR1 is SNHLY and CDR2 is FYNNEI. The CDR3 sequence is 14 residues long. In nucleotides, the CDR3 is TGTGCCAGCATCGGGACAGGGTTGACCACTGAAGCTTTCTTT. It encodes CASIGTGLTTEAFF. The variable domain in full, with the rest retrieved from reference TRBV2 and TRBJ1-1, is EPEVTQTPSHQVTQMGQEVILRCVPISNHLYFYWYRQILGQKVEFLVSFYNNEISEKSEIFDDQFSVERPDGSNFTLKIRSTKLEDSAMYFCASIGTGLTTEAFFGQGTRLTVV.

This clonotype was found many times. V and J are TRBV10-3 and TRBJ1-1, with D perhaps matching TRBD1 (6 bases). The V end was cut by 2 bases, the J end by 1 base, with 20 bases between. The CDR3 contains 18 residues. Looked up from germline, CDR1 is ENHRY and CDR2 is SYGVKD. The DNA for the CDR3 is TGTGCCATCAGTGAGGAACGGATATACAGAGGGGGGAACACTGAAGCTTTCTTT. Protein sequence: CAISEERIYRGGNTEAFF.

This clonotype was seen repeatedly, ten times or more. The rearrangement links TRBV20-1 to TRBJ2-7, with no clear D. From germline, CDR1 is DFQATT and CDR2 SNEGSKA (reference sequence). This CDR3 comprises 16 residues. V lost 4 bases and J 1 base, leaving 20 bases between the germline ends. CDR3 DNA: TGCAGTGCTACACCTTCCGAACAGTACGGTTCCTACGAGCAGTACTTC. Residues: CSATPSEQYGSYEQYF.

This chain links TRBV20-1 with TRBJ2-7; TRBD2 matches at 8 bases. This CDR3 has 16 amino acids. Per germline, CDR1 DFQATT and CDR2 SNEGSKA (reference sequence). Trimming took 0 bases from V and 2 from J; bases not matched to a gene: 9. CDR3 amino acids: CSARDPAGGPPYEQYF. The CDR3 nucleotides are TGCAGTGCTAGAGATCCTGCGGGGGGCCCACCCTACGAGCAGTACTTC.

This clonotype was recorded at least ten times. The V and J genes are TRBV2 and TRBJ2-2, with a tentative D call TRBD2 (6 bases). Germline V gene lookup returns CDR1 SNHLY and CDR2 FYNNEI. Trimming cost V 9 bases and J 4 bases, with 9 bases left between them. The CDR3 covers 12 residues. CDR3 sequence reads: CARGLATGELFF. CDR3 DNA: TGTGCCAGGGGACTTGCCACCGGGGAGCTGTTTTTT.

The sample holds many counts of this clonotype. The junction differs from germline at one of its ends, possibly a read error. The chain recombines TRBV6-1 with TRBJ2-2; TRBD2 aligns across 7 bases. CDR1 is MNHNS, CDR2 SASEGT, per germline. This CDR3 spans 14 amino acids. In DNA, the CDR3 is TGTGCCAGCAGTCAAGCGGGGACCGCCGGGGAGCTGTTTTTT. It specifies CASSQAGTAGELFF.

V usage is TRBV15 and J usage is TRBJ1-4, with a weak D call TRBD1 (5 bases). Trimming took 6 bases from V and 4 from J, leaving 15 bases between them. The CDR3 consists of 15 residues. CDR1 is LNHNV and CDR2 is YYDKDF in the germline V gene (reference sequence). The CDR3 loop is CATSTAGRSNEKLFF. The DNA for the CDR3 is TGTGCCACCAGTACCGCAGGGCGCAGTAATGAAAAACTGTTTTTT.

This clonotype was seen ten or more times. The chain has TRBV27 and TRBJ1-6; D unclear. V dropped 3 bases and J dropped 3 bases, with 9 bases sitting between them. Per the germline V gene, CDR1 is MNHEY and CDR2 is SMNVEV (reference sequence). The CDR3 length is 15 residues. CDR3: CASSFRSNYNSPLHF. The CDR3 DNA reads TGTGCCAGCAGTTTTCGCAGTAACTATAATTCACCCCTCCACTTT.

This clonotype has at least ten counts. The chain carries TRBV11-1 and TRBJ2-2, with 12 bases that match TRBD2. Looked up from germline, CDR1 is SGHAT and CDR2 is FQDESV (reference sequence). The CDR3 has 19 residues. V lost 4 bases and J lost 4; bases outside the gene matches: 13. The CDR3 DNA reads TGTGCCAGCAGCTCGTCGACTAGCGGGAGCTATGCCCGCACCGGGGAGCTGTTTTTT. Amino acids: CASSSSTSGSYARTGELFF.